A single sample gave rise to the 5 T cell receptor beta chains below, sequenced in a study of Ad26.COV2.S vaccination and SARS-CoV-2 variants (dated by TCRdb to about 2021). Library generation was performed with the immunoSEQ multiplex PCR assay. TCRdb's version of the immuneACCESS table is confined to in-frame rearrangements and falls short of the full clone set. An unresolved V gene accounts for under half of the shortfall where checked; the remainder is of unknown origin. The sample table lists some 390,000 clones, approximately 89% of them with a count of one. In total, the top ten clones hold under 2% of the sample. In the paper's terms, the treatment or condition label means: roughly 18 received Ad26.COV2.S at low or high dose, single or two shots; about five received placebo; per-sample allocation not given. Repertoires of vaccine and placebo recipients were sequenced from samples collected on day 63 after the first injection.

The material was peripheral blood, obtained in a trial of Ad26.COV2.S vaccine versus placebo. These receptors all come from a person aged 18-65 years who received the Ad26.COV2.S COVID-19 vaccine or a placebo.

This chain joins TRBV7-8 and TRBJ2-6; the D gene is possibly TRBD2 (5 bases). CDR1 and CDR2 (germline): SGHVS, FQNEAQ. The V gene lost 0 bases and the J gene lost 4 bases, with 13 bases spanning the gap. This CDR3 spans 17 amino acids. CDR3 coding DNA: TGTGCCAGCAGCTTAGCCCCCCTGGGAGCGGGGGCCAACGTCCTGACTTTC. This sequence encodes CASSLAPLGAGANVLTF.

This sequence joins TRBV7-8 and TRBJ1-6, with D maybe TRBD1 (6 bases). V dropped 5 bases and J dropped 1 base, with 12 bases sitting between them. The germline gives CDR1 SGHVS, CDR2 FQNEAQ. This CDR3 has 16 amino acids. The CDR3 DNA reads TGTGCCAGCAGCCCAACAGGGCCTTCCTATAATTCACCCCTCCACTTT. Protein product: CASSPTGPSYNSPLHF.

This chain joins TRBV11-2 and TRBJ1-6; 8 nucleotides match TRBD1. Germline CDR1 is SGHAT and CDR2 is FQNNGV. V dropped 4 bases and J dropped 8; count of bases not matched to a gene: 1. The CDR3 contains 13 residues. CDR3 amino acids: CASSSTGDSPLHF. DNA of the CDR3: TGTGCCAGCAGCTCGACAGGGGATTCACCCCTCCACTTT. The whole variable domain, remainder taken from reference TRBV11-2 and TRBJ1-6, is EAGVAQSPRYKIIEKRQSVAFWCNPISGHATLYWYQQILGQGPKLLIQFQNNGVVDDSQLPKDRFSAERLKGVDSTLKIQPAKLEDSAVYLCASSSTGDSPLHFGNGTRLTVT.

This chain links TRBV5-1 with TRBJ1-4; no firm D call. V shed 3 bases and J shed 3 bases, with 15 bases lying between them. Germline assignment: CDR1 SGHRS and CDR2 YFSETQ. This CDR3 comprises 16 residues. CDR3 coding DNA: TGCGCCAGCAGCTCGCAACAAGGGATAGCTAATGAAAAACTGTTTTTT. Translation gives CASSSQQGIANEKLFF.

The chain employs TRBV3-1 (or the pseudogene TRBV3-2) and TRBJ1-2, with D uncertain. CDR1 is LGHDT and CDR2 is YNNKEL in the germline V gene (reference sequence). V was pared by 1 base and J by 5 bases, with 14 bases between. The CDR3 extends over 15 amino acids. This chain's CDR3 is CASSQVSGGGYGYTF. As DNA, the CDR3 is TGTGCCAGCAGCCAAGTATCAGGAGGTGGATATGGCTACACCTTC.